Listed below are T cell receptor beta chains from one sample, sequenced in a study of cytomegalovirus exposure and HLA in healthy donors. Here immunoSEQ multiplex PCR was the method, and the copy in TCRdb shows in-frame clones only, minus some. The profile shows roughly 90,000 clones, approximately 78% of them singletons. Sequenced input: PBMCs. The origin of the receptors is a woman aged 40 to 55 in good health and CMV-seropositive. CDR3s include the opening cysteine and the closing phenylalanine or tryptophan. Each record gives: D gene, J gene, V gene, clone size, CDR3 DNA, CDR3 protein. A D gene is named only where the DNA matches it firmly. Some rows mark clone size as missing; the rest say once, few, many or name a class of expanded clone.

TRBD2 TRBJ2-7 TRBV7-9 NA TGTGCCAGCAGCTTAGTGGCTAGCGGGAGCCACGAGCAGTACTTC CASSLVASGSHEQYF
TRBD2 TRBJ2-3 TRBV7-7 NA TGTGCTAGCAGCTTAGGGCGGGAGGGCACAGATACGCAGTATTTT CASSLGREGTDTQYF
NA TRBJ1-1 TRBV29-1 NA TGCAGCGTTGAGGAGGATACTGAAGCTTTCTTT CSVEEDTEAFF
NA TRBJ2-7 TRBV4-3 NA TGCGCCAGCAGCCCAGGACTACCATCCTACGAGCAGTACTTC CASSPGLPSYEQYF
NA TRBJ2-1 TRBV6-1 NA TGTGCCAGCACCCTAGCCAGTTATCACAATGAGCAGTTCTTC CASTLASYHNEQFF
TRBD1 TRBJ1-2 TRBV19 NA TGTGCCAGTAGTACGGGACAGGGGGCTTGGGACTTC CASSTGQGAWDF
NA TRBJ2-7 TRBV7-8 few TGTGCCAGCAGCGCAGGTAGTGCCTCCTACGAGCAGTACTTC CASSAGSASYEQYF
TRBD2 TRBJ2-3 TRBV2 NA TGTGCCAGCAGTGAAGCGCTAGCGGGAGGGGCAGATACGCAGTATTTT CASSEALAGGADTQYF
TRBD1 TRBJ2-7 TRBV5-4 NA TGCGCCAGCAGCCAAGATAGGGACAGCTACTACGAGCAGTACTTC CASSQDRDSYYEQYF
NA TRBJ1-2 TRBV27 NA TGTGCCAGCAGTTTATCACTTGCCGGGGTAGGGCGCTATGGCTACACCTTC CASSLSLAGVGRYGYTF
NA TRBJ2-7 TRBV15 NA TGTGCCACCAGCAGAAAAACACAGGGGGGGTACGAGCAGTACTTC CATSRKTQGGYEQYF
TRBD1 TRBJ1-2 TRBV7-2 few TGTGCCAGCAGCTTAGCGCGGACAGGGGTTGGGTATGGCTACACCTTC CASSLARTGVGYGYTF
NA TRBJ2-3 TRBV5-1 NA TGCGCCAGCGGGCCGGGAAGCACAGATACGCAGTATTTT CASGPGSTDTQYF
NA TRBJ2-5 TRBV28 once TGTGCCAGCAGTTCCGACCGGGGGATACAAGAGACCCAGTACTTC CASSSDRGIQETQYF
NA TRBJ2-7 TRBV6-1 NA TGTGCCAGCAGGACAGATGGGGGCACCTACGAGCAGTACTTC CASRTDGGTYEQYF
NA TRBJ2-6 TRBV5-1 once TGCGCCAGCAGCTTGCACAGCCGCTCTGGGGCCAACGTCCTGACTTTC CASSLHSRSGANVLTF
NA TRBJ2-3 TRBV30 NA TGTGCCTGGATTACAAGCACAGATACGCAGTATTTT CAWITSTDTQYF
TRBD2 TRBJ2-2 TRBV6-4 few TGTGCCAGCAGCCTGACTAGCGAGACCGGGGAGCTGTTTTTT CASSLTSETGELFF